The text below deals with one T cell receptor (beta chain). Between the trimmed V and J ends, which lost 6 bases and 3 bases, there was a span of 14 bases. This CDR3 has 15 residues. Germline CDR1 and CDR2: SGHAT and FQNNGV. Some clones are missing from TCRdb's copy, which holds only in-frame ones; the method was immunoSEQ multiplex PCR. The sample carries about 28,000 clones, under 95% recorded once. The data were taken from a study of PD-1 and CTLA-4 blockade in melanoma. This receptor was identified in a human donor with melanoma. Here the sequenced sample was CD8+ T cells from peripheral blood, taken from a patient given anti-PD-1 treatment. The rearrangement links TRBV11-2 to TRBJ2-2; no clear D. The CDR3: CASSLRVWDTGELFF. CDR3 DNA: TGTGCCAGCAGTCTTAGGGTTTGGGACACCGGGGAGCTGTTTTTT.